The entry that follows covers one T cell receptor (beta chain) sequence. The antigen is undetermined. These data are taken from a study of OX40 agonist ivuxolimab in advanced cancers. Study as a whole: Ivuxolimab was delivered to patients intravenously every 2 weeks at doses spanning 0.01 to 10 mg/kg. Findings and limits, study-wide: Clonal expansion from baseline to week 6 occurred in both CD4+ and CD8+ T cells. Among the lowest peripheral clonal expansion occurred in 0.1-3.0 mg/kg partial responders.

Any history of autoimmune disease or systemic immunosuppression disqualified patients. The repertoire was sequenced with immunoSEQ multiplex PCR; TCRdb's copy has only in-frame clones and lacks some. The sample includes fewer than 70,000 clones, 75% to 90% of them seen just once. Sequenced here: CD4+ or CD8+ T cells sorted from blood, sampled in a trial of the OX40 agonist ivuxolimab. The TCR comes from an adult with an advanced solid tumor such as melanoma, head and neck, liver or kidney cancer.

The CDR3 reads CASLRGGNQPQHF. The CDR3, as DNA: TGTGCCAGTCTCAGGGGGGGCAATCAGCCCCAGCATTTT. The chain links TRBV28 to TRBJ1-5, with TRBD1 identical over 7 bases. The ends lost 9 bases at V and 2 bases at J; junction bases unmatched: 4. Germline V gives CDR1 MDHEN, CDR2 SYDVKM. The CDR3 runs 13 residues.